This T cell receptor (beta chain) derives from a study of read filtering for tumor transcriptome and immune sequencing. About the research overall: R-ISS stage counts were eight or nine for I, about 17 for II, six or seven for III.

The CDR3 totals 13 residues. V shed 0 bases and J shed 9 bases, with 9 bases lying between them. CDR1 and CDR2 (germline): MNHEY, SVGAGI. The library was built from about 400 ng RNA with molecular barcoded adaptors for alpha/delta and beta/gamma chains. In TCRdb, the reads were re-called with MiXCR into one record per CDR3 protein. This table holds some 130,000 distinct CDR3 sequences, about 13% found once. In this sample, this clonotype turned up many times. V is TRBV6-5 and J is TRBJ2-1, with D possibly matching TRBD2 (5 bases). The sequence was obtained from a donor at least 40 years old with multiple myeloma. The sequencing input was a population of CD138-negative cells sorted from bone marrow. The chain's CDR3 is CASSYSEGTEQFF. The CDR3 DNA reads TGTGCCAGCAGTTACTCCGAGGGAACTGAGCAGTTCTTC.